Many counts were recorded for the clone carrying this T cell receptor (beta chain). Its antigen is not identified. The sample comes from a study of human T cells and chemical hapten exposure. Study information: Patients' scalps got diphenylcyclopropenone weekly throughout the approximately 25-week study.

The sample's time point: patch test 3, about 24 weeks after DPC sensitization. The treatment here: therapeutic diphenylcyclopropenone sensitization with weekly scalp DPC. People who gave samples had alopecia, were 18 to 70 years old, and were suitable for DPC. This CDR3 region has 17 residues. Losses at the gene ends were 2 bases for V and 4 bases for J; bases not matched to a gene: 11. In germline, CDR1 is SGHAT, CDR2 FQNNGV. Overall study findings and caveats: TCRs above 1 in 1000 frequency stayed constant with DPC sensitization.

From the RACE reads, TCRdb called clonotypes with MiXCR, one entry per CDR3 protein. The sample contains about 84,000 distinct CDR3 sequences, 10% to 11% of which appear only once. The chain recombines TRBV11-2 with TRBJ2-1; 7 nucleotides match TRBD1. The sample here was whole blood, taken in connection with sensitization to the hapten diphenylcyclopropenone (DPC). The receptor comes from a woman in her fifties or sixties with alopecia areata. Some clones in this sample may be carry-over from other donors' samples. The DNA of the CDR3 is TGTGCCAGCAGCTTAAGGGGCCGGGACAGACTATACAATGAGCAGTTCTTC. Amino acid sequence: CASSLRGRDRLYNEQFF.